This T cell receptor (beta chain) was documented in a study of CD8+ T cells in alopecia areata listed by TCRdb under 2018. Context from the whole study: Treated patients were enrolled in an open-label pilot trial of oral tofacitinib, 5 to 10 mg twice daily, for moderate-to-severe alopecia areata. To study T cell clonal expansion in alopecia areata, the researchers applied high-throughput TCRbeta sequencing to both the C3H/HeJ mouse model and human patients. On the human side, TCRbeta sequencing was run on scalp tissue and on sorted CD4+ and CD8+ peripheral blood T cells from healthy controls and from alopecia areata patients with either patchy or totalis/universalis disease. Amplification of TCRbeta CDR3 regions was done by immunoSEQ multiplex PCR using 35 Vbeta forward primers and 13 Jbeta reverse primers. RNA was obtained with the PAXgene miRNA kit for fixed scalp, the miRNeasy kit for PBMCs, and the RNeasy kit for mouse skin. Patients on tofacitinib were biopsied at baseline and after 4 and 24 weeks of treatment, and several of the patients also had a later scalp biopsy. Tofacitinib was administered for 6 to 18 months, and 6 months of follow-up off drug were then conducted to assess delayed response and recurrence. In treated patients, disease severity was measured using the SALT score, which gives the percentage of scalp surface area affected. Clonality in the scalp was compared among normal scalp (n=4), patchy alopecia areata scalp (n=8), and alopecia totalis/universalis scalp (n=8).

Library method: the immunoSEQ multiplex PCR assay. RNA was extracted from all samples and reverse transcribed into cDNA as template for TCR sequencing. SuperScript III was used for first-strand cDNA synthesis, primed with a 2:1 mix of oligo-dT and random hexamers. A synthetic immune receptor repertoire was used to gauge amplification bias, and whatever bias remained was removed computationally. In the authors' own workflow: Raw reads were preprocessed to remove errors, and CDR3 was defined by IMGT conventions from the conserved cysteine to phenylalanine. Clonality was computed by normalizing Shannon entropy by log2 of the number of productive unique TCRs and subtracting the result from 1. Scalp TCRbeta sequences were cross-referenced with sorted blood CD4 and CD8 repertoires so that the CD4 or CD8 identity of scalp clones could be inferred. The table was pulled from immuneACCESS by TCRdb, which kept in-frame rearrangements only. Such tables lose some clones; where checked, under half of the loss comes from unresolved V genes, and the rest has no known cause. For V, J and clone size, that table is used; D and trimming come from the DNA. The table for this sample lists about 190,000 clones; 45% to 75% of them were counted only once. The ten largest make up around 0.69% of the sample.

The germline V gene provides CDR1 LGHNA and CDR2 YSLEER. V is pruned by 1 base and J by 2 bases, leaving 0 bases of the junction without a gene match. The cysteine opens and the phenylalanine closes a CDR3 of 15 amino acids. Here the CDR3 DNA is all that survives: 45 bases in frame from base 1. In the case of this clone: No antigen is known for it. Per-base qualities were not stored, and no clone one base away is much larger.

What the study reported, not specific to this receptor: Scalp clonality and the number of expanded CD8+ clones among the top 100 scalp clones were significantly decreased by tofacitinib. Higher clonality and more expanded CD8+ clones were observed in lesional scalp than in normal scalp, particularly in alopecia totalis/universalis, a finding suggestive of antigenic drive. During tofacitinib treatment, many expanded lesional clones stuck around in both scalp and blood, and this persistence may partly explain why relapse happens after treatment is stopped. Resident alphabeta T cells in normal human skin are also sequenced, complicating scalp TCR repertoire analysis, unlike mouse skin dominated by gammadelta T cells. Because the treated cohort was small and included a single nonresponder, larger studies are needed to assess links between baseline CD8+ expansion and response. Shared TCR sequences between patients were less evident than in mice, which may be partly attributable to HLA diversity in the patient population.

The time point label corresponds to: approximately 4 weeks on oral tofacitinib. Taken with the paper, the label for treatment or condition translates to: oral pan-JAK inhibitor, 5-10 mg twice daily. Lesional scalp punch biopsies and peripheral blood were obtained from alopecia areata patients. After PBMCs were isolated by density centrifugation and stained for CD3, CD4 and CD8, a FACSAria was used to sort CD4+ and CD8+ T cells. The chain joins TRBV4-3 to TRBJ2-5, and 11 bases in between align with TRBD2. This sample comprised CD4+ T cells sorted from blood, obtained at week 4, from a patient treated with tofacitinib. The sequence was obtained from a human donor with alopecia areata. The nucleotide sequence reads as follows: TGCGCCAGCAGCCAAGGACTAGCGGGACAAGAGACCCAGTACTTC. Its product reads: CASSQGLAGQETQYF.